Sequencing of this TCR beta chain was carried out in a study of T cell responses to AZD1222 COVID-19 vaccine. Profiling relied on immunoSEQ multiplex PCR, and the TCRdb table lists in-frame clones only, not all of them. The sample comprises about 110,000 clones, around 88% of which are singletons, and 6.5% rests with the top ten. The germline V and J ends were trimmed by 4 bases and 1 base, with 10 bases remaining between them. Germline CDR1 is LNHDA and CDR2 is SQIVND (reference sequence). The CDR3 has 14 amino acids. This TCR was recovered from an adult who received the AZD1222 COVID-19 vaccine. The sequencing used peripheral blood, collected 28 days after the second AZD1222 dose. V gene TRBV19 combines with J gene TRBJ2-5; D possibly corresponds to TRBD1 (6 bases). CDR3 nucleotide sequence: TGTGCCAGTAGTAAAGGACAGACCCAAGAGACCCAGTACTTC. It yields the protein CASSKGQTQETQYF.